The entry below gives a single T cell receptor beta chain sequence along with its context. The data were obtained in a study of blood T cell repertoires in COVID-19. The wider study: Specimens from acute and convalescent COVID-19 originated in the United States, Italy and Spain. From T cells, B-cell-depleted T cells, or PBMCs came the material, which was cDNA or gDNA.

Authors' data handling: Reference gene primer amplification gave estimated nucleated cell counts. The method was immunoSEQ multiplex PCR; TCRdb's version includes in-frame clones alone and lacks a portion of them. V, J and clone size are those of that table, while D and trimming were read from the DNA. Of a few hundred thousand clones listed, roughly 85% are singletons. CDR1 is PRHDT and CDR2 is FYEKMQ in the germline V gene (reference sequence). The CDR3 is made up of 15 amino acids. The V gene end was trimmed by 5 bases and the J gene end by 6 bases; junction bases not matched to a gene: 9. The clonotype was recovered from a woman aged 25 to 39 with active or convalescent COVID-19. The specimen was peripheral blood. This sequence joins TRBV13 and TRBJ2-3; the match to TRBD2 covers 9 bases. In DNA form, the CDR3 reads TGTGCCAGCAGCGCCGGGCGGGGGGGCCACGATACGCAGTATTTT. Its translation is CASSAGRGGHDTQYF.